A single T cell receptor (beta chain) is shown here with its context. Its antigen has not been determined. No clone much larger than this one lies a single base away; base qualities are absent. In total, approximately 690 healthy bone marrow donors made up the cohort. All cohort members were sampled while nominally healthy, although unrecorded immune exposures were likely present. The donor tested CMV seronegative, placing the donor among the 350 or so seronegative members of the cohort. A peripheral blood sample was collected from each donor, and TCR beta sequencing was performed on peripheral blood mononuclear cells. Genomic DNA was extracted from the blood cell samples with the Qiagen DNeasy Blood Extraction Kit. Libraries came from the immunoSEQ multiplex PCR assay. For the multiplex PCR, a mixture combining 60 forward primers for TCR Vbeta segments and 13 reverse primers for TCR Jbeta segments was used. A multiplex PCR assay on genomic DNA amplified the CDR3 region of rearranged TCR beta genes. The amplified TCR beta libraries were sequenced on the Illumina HiSeq System as 87-base-pair reads. Per the original workflow: A later analysis counted about 76 million unique TCR beta chains across the 700 or so repertoires, and roughly 9.9 million of these chains were shared by at least two donors. Raw reads were error-corrected and collapsed into unique sequences with a nearest-neighbor algorithm that merged closely related sequences to remove PCR and sequencing errors. Alignment of CDR3 sequences to IMGT reference sequences was used to assign V, D and J gene segments. Each retained sequence needed at least a six-nucleotide match to both a V gene segment and a J gene segment. Rearrangements were called productive when the CDR3 lacked stop codons and stayed in frame with V and J; all others were non-productive. Following IMGT convention, CDR3 was defined as the stretch from the second conserved V-encoded cysteine up to the conserved J-encoded phenylalanine. The earlier analysis of 500 to 600 of the donors excluded sequences that lacked an unambiguous match to a single V gene segment. An earlier analysis of around 600 of the donors classified V segments as functional when productive rearrangements were above 56.7% and as segregating when the standard deviation between donors was above 5%. A statistical classification framework was built to diagnose cytomegalovirus status from the catalog of TCR beta chain sequences. A later analysis assigned V and J genes by comparing TCR nucleotide sequences with IMGT/GENE-DB human TR gene sequences. In a later analysis, CDR3 sequences and most-parsimonious VDJ recombination scenarios were assigned using the TCRdist pipeline. A later analysis defined each TCR beta chain by its CDR3 amino acid sequence plus V-gene family, and excluded reads lacking a unique V-gene family. A later analysis removed several hundred highly shared, low-generation-probability nucleotide sequences to deal with suspected cross-contamination and a sequencing artifact. For each public chain, a later analysis derived a clonal expansion index from normalized ranks of inferred template counts within each repertoire. In a later analysis, generation probabilities were computed with a VDJ recombination model fitted to out-of-frame rearrangements, and the resulting probabilities were checked against IGoR. In a later analysis, TCR-TCR, TCR-HLA and TCR-CMV co-occurrence was scored with hypergeometric tests, and a repertoire-size bias correction was applied to TCR pairs. A later analysis estimated false discovery rates by permuting HLA or CMV assignments 20 times. In a later analysis, co-occurring TCRs were grouped using DBSCAN, and TCRdist sequence similarity was added for clustering within HLA-allele-positive subsets. Repertoires with fewer than 30,000 or more than 120,000 public chains were left out of co-occurrence clustering, as were five repertoires with anomalous nucleotide sharing. Drawn from immuneACCESS, this table holds only the in-frame rearrangements with V and J called that TCRdb kept. Clones are partly lost; checked studies trace under half to an unresolved V gene and leave the rest unexplained. V and J calls and clone size follow that table, whereas D and trimming were derived from the DNA. The sample table shows about 180,000 clones, and 75% to 85% are seen once. Jointly, the top ten make up 1.5% to 2% of the sample.

The sample comes from a study of cytomegalovirus exposure and HLA in healthy donors (dated by TCRdb to 2016 to 2017). General notes on the study: According to an earlier analysis of a few hundred of the donors, about 170 million T cells yielded 95 million to 140 million unique TCR beta sequences and 276 Gb of sequence data. Among the approximately 420 genotyped donors, approximately 76% belonged to the genetic ancestry cluster associated with self-reported Caucasian donors. In the later analysis, no new phenotypic data were used to find candidate immune exposures; instead, reliance was placed on TCR beta sequences and their occurrence across donors. In addition to the first cohort of 650 to 750 subjects, a separate validation cohort of approximately 130 different subjects was used. Every discovery cohort repertoire had been produced on one sequencing platform. The study aimed to test whether signatures of past pathogen exposure could be identified by cataloging public T cell receptors. In a later genetic analysis, genome-wide SNP genotypes for about three fifths of the roughly 670 donors were used, and that subset was treated as a discovery cohort. Using immunosequencing, the study profiled T cell repertoires from 666 subjects and related those repertoires to cytomegalovirus serostatus. To predict cytomegalovirus infection status, the study combined high-throughput TCR immunosequencing, statistical association of individual TCRs with disease status, and machine learning. Typing coverage varied by locus: roughly 629-630 donors for A, B, C, DRB1 and DQB1; about 520 for DQA1; nearly 610 for DPA1; under 490 for DPB1. A handful of DR-DQ haplotypes were handled as single units for association and clustering because linkage in the cohort was strong. An early release that covered about 600 HLA-typed donors contained approximately 300 gigabases of sequencing data and some 87 million unique TCR sequences. Class I and class II HLA loci were covered by the typing at four-digit resolution. To study patterns of TCR occurrence, a later analysis re-analyzed previously published TCR beta repertoires from hundreds of donors and added high-resolution HLA genotyping. Among around 400 genotyped donors of the cohort, an average of roughly 230,000 unique TCR beta nucleotide sequences was sequenced per donor, of which 15% to 20% were non-productive. Donor age, sex, ethnicity and CMV serostatus were compiled alongside the repertoire data. To decide whether each TCR beta V gene segment behaved as functional or pseudogenic, an earlier analysis of fewer than 750 of the donors relied on high-throughput TCR beta sequencing.

The CDR3, cysteine through phenylalanine, is 16 amino acids long. Only CDR3 DNA is held: 48 bases, read in frame from base 1. CDR1 SGHTA and CDR2 FQGNSA were looked up in the germline V gene. The germline ends are 18 bases apart after V is trimmed by 4 bases and J by 5 bases. What the study reported, not specific to this receptor: The study gave a list of 150 to 200 TCR beta chains associated with cytomegalovirus. A cluster of highly shared sequence variants was judged likely to be a technical artifact of the sequencing pipeline. In a later genetic analysis, fewer N-insertions in productive TCRs were reported among donors in an Asian-associated ancestry cluster than the roughly 700-donor mean. According to a later analysis, TCR association rates differed among HLA loci, with DRB1 alleles showing the most associated TCRs and HLA-C alleles showing the fewest. HLA typing was unavailable for some donors at each locus, so association tests used only the typed subset. When HLA alleles, especially DR and DQ, strongly co-occurred, TCR associations were difficult to assign to individual alleles. Immune exposure information for the cohort was limited to CMV serostatus. It was suggested by the authors that the approach could potentially be generalized to other disease states and immunological phenotypes. Specific HLA alleles were associated with roughly 16,000 TCR beta sequences at a false discovery rate of 0.05 in a later analysis. Presence/absence analyses assumed roughly uniform sequencing depth across donors, an assumption that may not hold. About 17 rarely observed V segments, including chromosome 9 orphons, were excluded from the earlier analysis of a few hundred of the donors because counts were too low. In a later analysis, HLA-associated TCR beta chains were found to be more clonally expanded and to have lower generation probabilities than equally common non-associated chains. Three of the identified cytomegalovirus-associated TCR beta chains were confirmed in vitro to be specific for cytomegalovirus antigens. In this cohort, only TCR beta chains were sequenced, and detectable features were limited by the absence of alpha or paired-chain data. In an earlier analysis of approximately 600 of the donors, most TCR beta V segments were observed in productive rearrangements about 87% or about 30% of the time, broadly matching IMGT annotations. Linkage disequilibrium might explain the correlated functional status among segregating V segments, but an unknown experimental factor could not be excluded. Some IMGT-functional V segments, including TRBV6-2 and TRBV6-3, could not be told apart with the 87-base-pair reads, so those segments were excluded. Most TCR sequences were observed very rarely across donors, whereas some public TCRs were present in many individuals. An association between a missense DCLRE1C variant and V-gene and J-gene trimming of TCR beta chains was found in a later genetic analysis and replicated in an independent cohort. Several of the top co-occurrence clusters appeared to be linked to parvovirus B19, influenza, CMV and Epstein-Barr virus, according to a later analysis. A further reported finding was that TCR beta sequences accurately predicted the HLA-A and HLA-B alleles for most subjects in the first cohort. The classifier was reported to diagnose cytomegalovirus status with high specificity and sensitivity in both the original cohort and the validation cohort. A later analysis found that most CMV-associated TCR beta chains appeared HLA-restricted, with HLA associations seemingly driven largely by CMV exposure.

Sequencing was done on a sample of PBMCs. The source of this sequence is a man aged 18 to 30 in good health and CMV-seronegative. The sequence links TRBV7-2 to TRBJ2-1; too little of a D gene remains to name it. The CDR3 has the sequence CASSSASLEQNNEQFF. The DNA is TGTGCCAGCAGCTCCGCCTCTCTAGAACAAAACAATGAGCAGTTCTTC.